Sequencing of this TCR beta chain was carried out in a study of blood T cell repertoires in COVID-19. As for the study in general: T cells, B-cell-depleted T cells, or PBMCs supplied cDNA or gDNA.

Regarding this clone: Given the absence of the conserved phenylalanine or tryptophan at the CDR3 end, a read error is likely. Because the CDR3's place on the DNA is in doubt, the DNA is left out and the CDR3 is given as listed by TCRdb.

Germline V gene data show CDR1 as SGHTS and CDR2 as YDEGEE. The CDR3 has 12 amino acids, counting both end residues. Clones were read by immunoSEQ multiplex PCR, and TCRdb kept only the in-frame ones, dropping some. The sample comprises approximately 280,000 clones, roughly 90% of which are singletons, and more than 7.5% rests with the top ten. This sequence originates from a man in his late teens or twenties with active or convalescent COVID-19. The chain combines TRBV5-8 with TRBJ2-7; the DNA was not used to check the table's D call, TRBD1. Material for sequencing was peripheral blood. The CDR3 reads CASGEGTGQGWC.